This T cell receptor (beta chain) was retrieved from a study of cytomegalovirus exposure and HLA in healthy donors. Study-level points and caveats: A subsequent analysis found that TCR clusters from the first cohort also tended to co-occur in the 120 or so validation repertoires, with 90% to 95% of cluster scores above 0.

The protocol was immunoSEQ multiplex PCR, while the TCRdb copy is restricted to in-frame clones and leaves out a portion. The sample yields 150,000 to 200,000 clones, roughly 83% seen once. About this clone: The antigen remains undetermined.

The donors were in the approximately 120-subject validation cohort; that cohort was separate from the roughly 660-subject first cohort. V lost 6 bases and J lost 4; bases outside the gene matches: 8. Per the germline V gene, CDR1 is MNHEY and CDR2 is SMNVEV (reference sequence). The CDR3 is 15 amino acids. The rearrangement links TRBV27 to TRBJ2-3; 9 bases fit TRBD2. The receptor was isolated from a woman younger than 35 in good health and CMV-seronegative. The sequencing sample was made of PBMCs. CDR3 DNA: TGTGCCAGCAGGGATAGCGGGAGAGACCCAGATACGCAGTATTTT. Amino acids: CASRDSGRDPDTQYF.